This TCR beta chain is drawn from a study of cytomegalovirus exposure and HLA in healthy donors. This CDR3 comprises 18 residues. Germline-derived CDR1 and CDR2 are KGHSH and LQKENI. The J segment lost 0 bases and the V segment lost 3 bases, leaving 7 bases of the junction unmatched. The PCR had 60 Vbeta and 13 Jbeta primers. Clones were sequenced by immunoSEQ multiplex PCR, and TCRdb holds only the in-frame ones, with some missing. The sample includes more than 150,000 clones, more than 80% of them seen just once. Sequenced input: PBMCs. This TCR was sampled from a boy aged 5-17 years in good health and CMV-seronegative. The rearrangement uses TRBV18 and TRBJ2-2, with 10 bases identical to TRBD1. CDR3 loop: CASSPGTGALANTGELFF. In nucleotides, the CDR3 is TGTGCCAGCTCACCTGGGACAGGGGCCCTCGCGAACACCGGGGAGCTGTTTTTT.